The rows below give T cell receptor beta chains drawn from one sample of a study of blood T cell repertoires in COVID-19. Here immunoSEQ multiplex PCR was the method, and the copy in TCRdb shows in-frame clones only, minus some. The data show 55,000 to 90,000 clones, about nine tenths seen once. The sample taken for sequencing was peripheral blood. These receptors originate from a woman aged 55-75 years with acute or convalescent COVID-19. Both conserved end residues are part of each CDR3. D genes are given only for firm matches. Size is omitted from some rows. Given values are once, few, many or a class for expanded clones.

TRBJ1-1	TRBV19	.	.	TGTGCCAGTAGTATCCCTGGAGGGAGGAACACTGAAGCTTTCTTT	CASSIPGGRNTEAFF
TRBJ1-4	TRBV28	.	.	TGTGCCAGCAGTTTTAAGGTGGAGGGAAAACTGTTTTTT	CASSFKVEGKLFF
TRBJ2-1	TRBV11-1	TRBD2	.	TGTGCCAGCAGCTTAAGAGCGGCTAGCGGGGGGATCGGGCAGTTCTTC	CASSLRAASGGIGQFF
TRBJ1-6	TRBV19	.	.	TGTGCCAGTAGTAACAGGGTGAGTCAAAATTCACCCCTCCACTTT	CASSNRVSQNSPLHF
TRBJ2-7	TRBV19	.	.	TGTGCCAGTAGTATCGAGGAAGGATCCGAGCAGTACTTC	CASSIEEGSEQYF
TRBJ2-1	TRBV6-2/TRBV6-3	TRBD2	.	TGTGCCAGCAGTTATTCTAGCGGCAATGAGCAGTTCTTC	CASSYSSGNEQFF
TRBJ2-7	TRBV18	.	.	TGTGCCAGCTCAAGTCAGGGGGGCTCCTACGAGCAGTACTTC	CASSSQGGSYEQYF
TRBJ2-3	TRBV5-1	TRBD1	.	TGCGCCAGCAGCTTGGCGATGGGACAGCGCACAGATACGCAGTATTTT	CASSLAMGQRTDTQYF
TRBJ1-5	TRBV6-2/TRBV6-3	TRBD1	few	TGTGCCAGCAGTTTACTGACAGGGCGTAATCAGCCCCAGCATTTT	CASSLLTGRNQPQHF
TRBJ1-5	TRBV28	.	.	TGTGCCACTGTGACAAATAGCAATCAGCCCCAGCATTTT	CATVTNSNQPQHF
TRBJ2-6	TRBV5-8	TRBD1	.	TGTGCCAGCAGCCCCCGGGACAGGGGCTCTGGGGCCAACGTCCTGACTTTC	CASSPRDRGSGANVLTF
TRBJ2-3	TRBV4-1	TRBD1	.	TGCGCCAGCAGCCGGACAGGGGGCACAGATACGCAGTATTTT	CASSRTGGTDTQYF
TRBJ1-2	TRBV3-1/TRBV3-2	TRBD1	once	TGTGCCAGCAGCCGCGGGACAGGGGGCCGTGGCTACACCTTC	CASSRGTGGRGYTF
TRBJ2-1	TRBV7-9	TRBD2	few	TGTGCCAGCAGCCTTTTTTTGGGACTAGCTGATGACAATGAGCAGTTCTTC	CASSLFLGLADDNEQFF
TRBJ1-3	TRBV4-1	.	.	TGCGCCAGCAGCCAACTGGGGGCCCCGAGCTCTGGAAACACCATATATTTT	CASSQLGAPSSGNTIYF
TRBJ2-7	TRBV5-1	TRBD1	.	TGCGCCAGCAGCTCCGGGACAGGTACTTTCGACGAGCAGTACTTC	CASSSGTGTFDEQYF
TRBJ1-2	TRBV2	.	.	TGTGCCAGCAGTGGGAGTCGGAGCGGTTACACCTTC	CASSGSRSGYTF
TRBJ1-5	TRBV10-3	.	.	TGTGCCATCAGTGCGGACAATAATCAGCCCCAGCATTTT	CAISADNNQPQHF
TRBJ2-5	TRBV7-8	.	.	TGTGCCAGCAGCTTCTTTGAGGCGGAACAAGAGACCCAGTACTTC	CASSFFEAEQETQYF
TRBJ1-2	TRBV12-3/TRBV12-4	TRBD1	.	TGTGCCAGCAGGGGGGACAGCAGGTATGGCTACACCTTC	CASRGDSRYGYTF
TRBJ2-7	TRBV6-5	.	once	TGTGCCAGCAGCCCCCTTCCCAGGACAGCCTACGAGCAGTACTTC	CASSPLPRTAYEQYF
TRBJ1-1	TRBV7-2	.	.	TGTGCCAGCAGCTTAGTCTCAGGGTCGACCACTGAAGCTTTCTTT	CASSLVSGSTTEAFF
TRBJ2-3	TRBV18	.	.	TGTGCCAGCTCACCAAGTAGTTCGCGGGGTGCAGATACGCAGTATTTT	CASSPSSSRGADTQYF
TRBJ2-5	TRBV28	TRBD2	.	TGTGCCAGCTCAACACTAGCGGGGGGTAAAGAGACCCAGTACTTC	CASSTLAGGKETQYF
TRBJ2-7	TRBV4-1	.	.	TGCGCCAGCAGCCGTTATGTCCAGGACAACTACGAGCAGTACTTC	CASSRYVQDNYEQYF
TRBJ2-7	TRBV6-6	.	.	TGTGCCAGCAGTTATCTGCGGGGTGTGCAGTACTTC	CASSYLRGVQYF
TRBJ1-2	TRBV14	TRBD1	once	TGTGCCAGCAGCCAAGGGGGACAGGCGGCCTATGGCTACACCTTC	CASSQGGQAAYGYTF
TRBJ2-5	TRBV5-5	TRBD2	.	TGTGCCAGCAGCCAAGGGGCCGGGACTAGCGGTTTGGAGACCCAGTACTTC	CASSQGAGTSGLETQYF
TRBJ2-5	TRBV28	TRBD2	.	TGTGCCAGCAGACAGGGACTAGCGGGGGGGCAAGAGACCCAGTACTTC	CASRQGLAGGQETQYF
TRBJ2-2	TRBV4-2	.	.	TGTGCCAGCAGCCAACCTAGGAGGGAGCTGTTTTTT	CASSQPRRELFF
TRBJ1-3	TRBV7-8	TRBD1	.	TGTGCCAGCAGCTTAACGGGAGGGGACAGTTCGGCTGGAAACACCATATATTTT	CASSLTGGDSSAGNTIYF
TRBJ2-5	TRBV7-9	TRBD1	.	TGTGCCAGCAGTTTAGACAGGGGCAAGGAGACCCAGTACTTC	CASSLDRGKETQYF
TRBJ2-7	TRBV2	.	.	TGTGCCAGCAGTCCCATGGTGGGGGGACTCTACGAGCAGTACTTC	CASSPMVGGLYEQYF
TRBJ1-5	TRBV19	.	.	TGTGCCAGTAGTATCGGACAGCGAGATCAGCCCCAGCATTTT	CASSIGQRDQPQHF
TRBJ1-2	TRBV7-9	.	many	TGTGCCAGCAGCCCGACTAGGCGGAACTCTAACTATGGCTACACCTTC	CASSPTRRNSNYGYTF
TRBJ2-7	TRBV5-4	.	.	TGTGCCAGCAGCTTGGCGCGTGGGGGCGCGGCTCACGAGCAGTACTTC	CASSLARGGAAHEQYF
TRBJ1-5	TRBV28	.	.	TGTGCCAGCAGTCTCGCGACAGGAGTCTATCCCCAGCATTTT	CASSLATGVYPQHF
TRBJ1-1	TRBV11-2	.	.	TGTGCCAGCAGCTTAGGGGAGAAGATAGAAGCTTTCTTT	CASSLGEKIEAFF
TRBJ2-5	TRBV7-2	.	.	TGTGCCAGCAGCTTGGGCCCGGAAGAGACCCAGTACTTC	CASSLGPEETQYF
TRBJ2-3	TRBV11-2	TRBD2	.	TGTGCCAGCAGCTTGGGGAGCGGGGGGTCTACAGATACGCAGTATTTT	CASSLGSGGSTDTQYF
TRBJ2-7	TRBV7-2	.	.	TGTGCCAGCAGCGAGGGAGGTAGCGGAGCCTACGAGCAGTACTTC	CASSEGGSGAYEQYF
TRBJ2-2	TRBV30	.	.	TGTGCCTGGAGTGGGGGACACCTCGGCGGGGAGCTGTTTTTT	CAWSGGHLGGELFF
TRBJ2-5	TRBV3-1/TRBV3-2	TRBD1	.	TGTGCCAGCAGCCAAGAGTTGGGGACAGGTTTATTGGAGACCCAGTACTTC	CASSQELGTGLLETQYF
TRBJ2-7	TRBV11-2	.	once	TGTGCCAGCAGCTTAGGCGTGGGCCGTCCGGAGCAGTACTTC	CASSLGVGRPEQYF
TRBJ2-2	TRBV19	TRBD2	once	TGTGCCAGTACCCGCGGGGGGAACACCGGGGAGCTGTTTTTT	CASTRGGNTGELFF
TRBJ1-1	TRBV11-2	.	.	TGTGCCAGCAGCTTGACTGTTACTGAAGCTTTCTTT	CASSLTVTEAFF
TRBJ1-5	TRBV4-1	.	.	TGCGCCAGCAGCCAACGTCCTAGCAATCAGCCCCAGCATTTT	CASSQRPSNQPQHF
TRBJ2-6	TRBV19	.	.	TGTGCCAGTAGTTCCCCTCTAGACAGATTCTCTGGGGCCAACGTCCTGACTTTC	CASSSPLDRFSGANVLTF